Listed below are T cell receptor beta chains from one sample, sequenced in a study of T cell responses to AZD1222 COVID-19 vaccine. Generated by immunoSEQ multiplex PCR, the TCRdb table keeps only in-frame clones and is missing some. The profile shows 150,000 to 200,000 clones, about 90% of them singletons. The sample in question was peripheral blood, obtained 28 days after the second AZD1222 dose. These receptors were taken from an adult who received the AZD1222 COVID-19 vaccine. Each CDR3 is given with its conserved first and last residue. The D gene is left open where the match is weak. For some rows the clone size is stated as once, few or many, or as a class when expanded; others skip it.

J	size	D	V	CDR3	DNA
TRBJ2-4	NA	NA	TRBV7-9	CASSRAGWETEKNIQYF	TGTGCCAGCAGCCGCGCCGGGTGGGAAACTGAAAAAAACATTCAGTACTTC
TRBJ1-2	NA	TRBD1	TRBV6-6	CASSYAQRQGPGYTF	TGTGCCAGCAGTTACGCTCAACGACAGGGACCTGGCTACACCTTC
TRBJ2-1	NA	NA	TRBV6-5	CASSIDWGSDEQFF	TGTGCCAGCAGTATAGACTGGGGGTCGGATGAGCAGTTCTTC
TRBJ2-7	NA	NA	TRBV7-9	CASSLEGPLYEQYF	TGTGCCAGCAGCTTAGAGGGACCTCTTTACGAGCAGTACTTC
TRBJ2-4	NA	TRBD2	TRBV29-1	CSFTVAGNIQYF	TGCAGCTTTACGGTAGCGGGAAACATTCAGTACTTC
TRBJ1-2	NA	TRBD1	TRBV5-4	CASSPGQGAYGYTF	TGTGCCAGCAGCCCAGGACAGGGGGCTTATGGCTACACCTTC
TRBJ2-7	NA	TRBD1	TRBV18	CASSPDSQGARYEQYF	TGTGCCAGCTCACCGGACTCCCAGGGGGCGCGGTACGAGCAGTACTTC
TRBJ1-6	NA	NA	TRBV9	CASSPNEGRSSYNSPLHF	TGTGCCAGCAGCCCCAACGAGGGCCGGAGCTCCTATAATTCACCCCTCCACTTT
TRBJ1-5	NA	TRBD1	TRBV19	CASSTGQGWKDQPQHF	TGTGCCAGTAGTACTGGACAGGGATGGAAAGATCAGCCCCAGCATTTT
TRBJ1-5	NA	NA	TRBV6-2/TRBV6-3	CASSYGGPGRNQPQHF	TGTGCCAGCAGTTACGGTGGCCCCGGCCGCAATCAGCCCCAGCATTTT
TRBJ1-3	NA	NA	TRBV19	CASTLKGARNTIYF	TGTGCCAGTACCTTAAAAGGGGCGAGAAACACCATATATTTT
TRBJ2-1	NA	TRBD2	TRBV4-3	CASSQVPGAGGHLPYNEQFF	TGCGCCAGCAGCCAAGTCCCTGGGGCGGGGGGACACCTCCCCTACAATGAGCAGTTCTTC
TRBJ1-2	NA	NA	TRBV6-5	CASSYGGSSNYGYTF	TGTGCCAGCAGTTACGGGGGGAGCTCTAACTATGGCTACACCTTC
TRBJ2-7	NA	NA	TRBV6-5	CASSSSGSGEQYF	TGTGCCAGCAGCTCAAGCGGTTCCGGCGAGCAGTACTTC
TRBJ2-5	NA	NA	TRBV11-2	CASSAMRRRGETQYF	TGTGCCAGCAGCGCCATGCGGCGGAGGGGGGAGACCCAGTACTTC
TRBJ1-4	once	TRBD1	TRBV6-6	CASSSTGETNEKLFF	TGTGCCAGCAGTTCAACAGGGGAAACTAATGAAAAACTGTTTTTT
TRBJ1-2	NA	NA	TRBV5-1	CASSPWEGRYGYTF	TGCGCCAGCAGCCCGTGGGAAGGGCGCTATGGCTACACCTTC
TRBJ2-7	few	TRBD2	TRBV24-1	CATAGTSREQYF	TGTGCCACCGCCGGGACTAGTCGCGAGCAGTACTTC
TRBJ1-4	NA	TRBD1	TRBV4-2	CASSHLGTADNEKLFF	TGTGCCAGCAGCCACCTCGGGACAGCCGATAATGAAAAACTGTTTTTT
TRBJ1-2	NA	NA	TRBV3-1/TRBV3-2	CASSQLGSGWLGYTF	TGTGCCAGCAGCCAACTGGGAAGCGGGTGGCTTGGCTACACCTTC
TRBJ1-4	NA	NA	TRBV9	CASSVESGRKLFF	TGTGCCAGCAGCGTAGAGAGTGGGAGAAAACTGTTTTTT
TRBJ2-1	NA	NA	TRBV29-1	CSVGLRAAEQFF	TGCAGCGTTGGACTTAGGGCGGCTGAGCAGTTCTTC
TRBJ1-6	NA	NA	TRBV11-2	CASSLVARSYNSPLHF	TGTGCCAGCAGCTTAGTTGCCCGCTCCTATAATTCACCCCTCCACTTT
TRBJ1-1	NA	NA	TRBV4-3	CASSPRRNTEAFF	TGCGCCAGCAGCCCCAGGAGGAACACTGAAGCTTTCTTT
TRBJ1-1	once	NA	TRBV9	CASSPSPGRGEAFF	TGTGCCAGCAGCCCGAGCCCGGGGAGGGGTGAAGCTTTCTTT
TRBJ2-7	NA	NA	TRBV7-9	CASSPGPGEQYF	TGTGCCAGCAGTCCGGGCCCTGGGGAGCAGTACTTC
TRBJ2-5	NA	TRBD2	TRBV24-1	CATSTSSSGDQETQYF	TGTGCCACCAGTACTTCGTCTAGCGGGGACCAAGAGACCCAGTACTTC
TRBJ1-1	NA	NA	TRBV29-1	CSVRLVGARDTEAFF	TGCAGCGTTAGGCTAGTGGGGGCCAGGGACACTGAAGCTTTCTTT